This note documents a single T cell receptor beta chain sequence. The target antigen is unknown. Treg sorting used a CD4+CD25+CD127-/low gate. Study-wide results and caveats: The larger cohort examined one V-J beta rearrangement, not whole repertoires. Tumor memory CD4+ T cell TCR gene usage was found to cluster with blood and lymph node memory CD4+ cells and with lymph node naive CD4+ cells. Tumor Tregs overlapped most with tumor, then blood, naive CD4+ cells.

After constant-region reverse-primer amplification, full-length variable regions underwent semi-nested PCR with Nested Universal Primer A. TCRdb fed the 5' RACE reads into MiXCR, producing one record per CDR3 protein. The sample holds about 10,000 distinct CDR3 sequences; about 30% are singletons and the top ten take 2.5% to 3.5%. V lost 5 bases to trimming and J lost 2 bases, with 4 bases between them. CDR3 length: 11 amino acids. Germline loops: CDR1 SGHTA, CDR2 FQGNSA. The sequencing sample was made of Tregs sorted from a lymph node. V usage is TRBV7-2 and J usage is TRBJ2-7; D not resolved. The receptor was derived from a female donor with breast cancer. The CDR3 spells CASSRTYEQYF. The CDR3 DNA is TGTGCCAGCAGCCGAACCTACGAGCAGTACTTC.